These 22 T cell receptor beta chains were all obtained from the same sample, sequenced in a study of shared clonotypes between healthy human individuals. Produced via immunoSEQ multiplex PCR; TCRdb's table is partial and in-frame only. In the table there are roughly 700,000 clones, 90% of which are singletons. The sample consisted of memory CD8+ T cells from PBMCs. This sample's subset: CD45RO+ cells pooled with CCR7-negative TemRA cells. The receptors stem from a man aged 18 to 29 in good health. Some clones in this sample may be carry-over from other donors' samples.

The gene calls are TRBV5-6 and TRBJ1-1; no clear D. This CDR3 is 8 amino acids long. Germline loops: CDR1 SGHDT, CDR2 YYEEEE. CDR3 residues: CGNTEAFF. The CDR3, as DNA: TGTGGTAACACTGAAGCTTTCTTT.

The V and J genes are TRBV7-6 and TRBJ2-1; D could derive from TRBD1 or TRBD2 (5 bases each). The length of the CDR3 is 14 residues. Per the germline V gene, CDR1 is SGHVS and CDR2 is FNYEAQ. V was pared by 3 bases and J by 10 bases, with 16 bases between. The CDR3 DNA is TGTGCCAGCAGCTTCCGGGGCTTCGGTGAGGAGCAGTTCTTC. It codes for CASSFRGFGEEQFF.

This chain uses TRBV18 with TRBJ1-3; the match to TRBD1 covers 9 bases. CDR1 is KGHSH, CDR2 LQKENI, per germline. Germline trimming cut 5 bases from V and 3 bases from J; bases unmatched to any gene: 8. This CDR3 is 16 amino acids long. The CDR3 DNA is TGTGCCAGCTCAGCCTTCCGGGACAGGGATGGAAACACCATATATTTT. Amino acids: CASSAFRDRDGNTIYF.

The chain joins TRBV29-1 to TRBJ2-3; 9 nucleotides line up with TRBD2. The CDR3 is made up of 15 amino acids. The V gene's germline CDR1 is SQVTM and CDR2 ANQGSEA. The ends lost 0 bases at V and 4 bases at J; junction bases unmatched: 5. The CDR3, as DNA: TGCAGCGTTGAAGACGCGGGAGGGCCCGCAGATACGCAGTATTTT. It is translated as CSVEDAGGPADTQYF.

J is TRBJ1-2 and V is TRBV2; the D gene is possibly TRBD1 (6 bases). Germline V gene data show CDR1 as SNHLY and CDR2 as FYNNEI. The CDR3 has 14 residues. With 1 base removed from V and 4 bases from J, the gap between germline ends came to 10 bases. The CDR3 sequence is CASSEGQVLYGYTF. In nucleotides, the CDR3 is TGTGCCAGCAGTGAAGGACAGGTCCTCTATGGCTACACCTTC.

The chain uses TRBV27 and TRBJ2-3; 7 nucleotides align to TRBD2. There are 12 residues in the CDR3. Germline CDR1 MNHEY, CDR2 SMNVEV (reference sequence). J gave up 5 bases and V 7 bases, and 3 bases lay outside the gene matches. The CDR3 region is CASKRGIDTQYF. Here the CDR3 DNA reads TGTGCCAGCAAGCGGGGTATAGATACGCAGTATTTT.

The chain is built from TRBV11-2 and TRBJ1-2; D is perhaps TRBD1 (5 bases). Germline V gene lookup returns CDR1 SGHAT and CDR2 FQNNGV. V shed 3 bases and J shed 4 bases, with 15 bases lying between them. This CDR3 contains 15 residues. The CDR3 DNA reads TGTGCCAGCAGCTTGGCTCCGCAGGGTTTCTATGGCTACACCTTC. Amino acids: CASSLAPQGFYGYTF.

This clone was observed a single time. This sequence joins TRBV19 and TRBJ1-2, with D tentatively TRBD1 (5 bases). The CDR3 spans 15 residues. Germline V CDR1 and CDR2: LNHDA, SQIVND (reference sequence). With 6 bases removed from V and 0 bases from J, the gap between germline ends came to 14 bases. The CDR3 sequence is CASSDSWGANYGYTF. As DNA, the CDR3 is TGTGCCAGTAGCGACAGTTGGGGAGCTAACTATGGCTACACCTTC.

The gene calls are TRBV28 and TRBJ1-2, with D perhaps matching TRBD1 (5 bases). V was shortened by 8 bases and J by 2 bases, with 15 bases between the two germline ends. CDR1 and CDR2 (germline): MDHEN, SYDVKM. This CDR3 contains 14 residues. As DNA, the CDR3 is TGTGCCAGCCGCGTTAGGGGAGCGAACTATGGCTACACCTTC. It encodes CASRVRGANYGYTF.

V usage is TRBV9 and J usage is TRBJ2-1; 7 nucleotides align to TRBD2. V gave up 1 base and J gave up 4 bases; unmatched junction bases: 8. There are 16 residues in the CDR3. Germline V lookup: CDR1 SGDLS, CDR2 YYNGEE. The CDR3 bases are TGTGCCAGCAGCGTAAGAAGCCTAGCGGCTTACAATGAGCAGTTCTTC. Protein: CASSVRSLAAYNEQFF.

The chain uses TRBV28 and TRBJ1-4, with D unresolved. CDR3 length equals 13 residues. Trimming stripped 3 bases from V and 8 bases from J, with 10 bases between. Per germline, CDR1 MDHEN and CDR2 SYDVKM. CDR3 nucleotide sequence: TGTGCCAGCAGTTTGGCCCCCCGGGAAAAACTGTTTTTT. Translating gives CASSLAPREKLFF. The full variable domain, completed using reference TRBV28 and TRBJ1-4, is DVKVTQSSRYLVKRTGEKVFLECVQDMDHENMFWYRQDPGLGLRLIYFSYDVKMKEKGDIPEGYSVSREKKERFSLILESASTNQTSMYLCASSLAPREKLFFGSGTQLSVL.

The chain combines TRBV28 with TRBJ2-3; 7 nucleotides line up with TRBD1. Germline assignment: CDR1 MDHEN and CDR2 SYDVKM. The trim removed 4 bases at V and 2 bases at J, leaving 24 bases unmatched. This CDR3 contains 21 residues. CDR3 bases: TGTGCCAGCAGTTCACCCTGGGACAGAACAATTGCAACAACCCTCACAGATACGCAGTATTTT. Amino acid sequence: CASSSPWDRTIATTLTDTQYF. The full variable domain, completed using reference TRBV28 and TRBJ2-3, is DVKVTQSSRYLVKRTGEKVFLECVQDMDHENMFWYRQDPGLGLRLIYFSYDVKMKEKGDIPEGYSVSREKKERFSLILESASTNQTSMYLCASSSPWDRTIATTLTDTQYFGPGTRLTVL.

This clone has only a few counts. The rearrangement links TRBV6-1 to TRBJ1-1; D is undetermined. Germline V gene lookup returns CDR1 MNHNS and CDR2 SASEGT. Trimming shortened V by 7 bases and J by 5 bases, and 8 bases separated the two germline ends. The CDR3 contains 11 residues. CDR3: CASKRSTEAFF. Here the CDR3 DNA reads TGTGCCAGCAAGCGGAGTACTGAAGCTTTCTTT.

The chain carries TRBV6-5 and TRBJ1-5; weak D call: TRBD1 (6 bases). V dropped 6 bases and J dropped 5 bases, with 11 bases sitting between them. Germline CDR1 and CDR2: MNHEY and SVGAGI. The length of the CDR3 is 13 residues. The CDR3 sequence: CASSPEGDQPQHF. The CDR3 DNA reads TGTGCCAGCAGCCCAGAGGGGGATCAGCCCCAGCATTTT.

The CDR3 bases are TGTGCCAGCAGTCCGCTAGGAGCGGGACCGGCATACGAGCAGTACTTC. Translation: CASSPLGAGPAYEQYF. The J gene is TRBJ2-7, the V gene TRBV4-2; 7 nucleotides agree with TRBD2. The germline V gene has CDR1 LGHNA and CDR2 YNFKEQ. J lost 4 bases, V lost 6 bases, and 15 bases had no gene match. CDR3 size: 16 residues.

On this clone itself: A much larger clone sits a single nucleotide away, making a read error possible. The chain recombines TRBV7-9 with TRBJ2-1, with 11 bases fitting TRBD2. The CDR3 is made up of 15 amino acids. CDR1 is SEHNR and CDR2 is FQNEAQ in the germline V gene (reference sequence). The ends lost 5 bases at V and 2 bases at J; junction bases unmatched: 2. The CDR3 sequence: CASSKLAGAYNEQFF. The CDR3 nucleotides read TGTGCCAGCAGCAAACTAGCGGGAGCCTACAATGAGCAGTTCTTC.

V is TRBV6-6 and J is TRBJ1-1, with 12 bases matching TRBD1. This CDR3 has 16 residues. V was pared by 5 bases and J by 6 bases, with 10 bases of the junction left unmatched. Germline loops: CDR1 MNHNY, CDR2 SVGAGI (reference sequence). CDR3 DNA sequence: TGTGCCAGCAGTAACCGGGACAGGGGGCATGGCGCTGAAGCTTTCTTT. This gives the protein CASSNRDRGHGAEAFF.

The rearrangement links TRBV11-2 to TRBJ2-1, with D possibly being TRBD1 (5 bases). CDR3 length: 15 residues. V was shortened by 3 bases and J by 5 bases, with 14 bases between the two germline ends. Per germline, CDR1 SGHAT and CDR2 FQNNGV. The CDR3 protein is CASSFGLGDNNEQFF. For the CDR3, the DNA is TGTGCCAGCAGCTTCGGGTTAGGGGATAACAATGAGCAGTTCTTC.

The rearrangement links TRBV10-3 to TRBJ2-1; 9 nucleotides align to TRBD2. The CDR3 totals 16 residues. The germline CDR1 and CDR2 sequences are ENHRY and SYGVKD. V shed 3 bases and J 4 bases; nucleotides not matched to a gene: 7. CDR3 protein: CAISELISGGYNEQFF. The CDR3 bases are TGTGCCATCAGTGAATTGATTAGCGGGGGATACAATGAGCAGTTCTTC.

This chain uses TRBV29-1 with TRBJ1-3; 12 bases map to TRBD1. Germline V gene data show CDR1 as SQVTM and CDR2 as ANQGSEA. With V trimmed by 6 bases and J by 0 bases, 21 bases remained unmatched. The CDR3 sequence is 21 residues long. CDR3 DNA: TGCAGCGTCGCCGGGACAGGGGGCCCCCTTGCTGACCCAAGCTCTGGAAACACCATATATTTT. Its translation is CSVAGTGGPLADPSSGNTIYF.

CDR3 DNA sequence: TGTGCCAGCAGCTTAGGGGCCGGGACAGGGAGGGACATTCAGTACTTC. Translation gives CASSLGAGTGRDIQYF. The J gene is TRBJ2-4, the V gene TRBV7-3, with 9 positions matching TRBD1. The length of the CDR3 is 16 residues. J gave up 8 bases and V 2 bases, and 10 bases lay outside the gene matches. The germline V gene has CDR1 SGHTA and CDR2 FQGTGA.

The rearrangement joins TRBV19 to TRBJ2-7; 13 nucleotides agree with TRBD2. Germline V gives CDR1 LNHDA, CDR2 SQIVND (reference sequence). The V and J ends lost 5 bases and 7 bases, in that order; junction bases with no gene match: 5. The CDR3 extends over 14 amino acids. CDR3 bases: TGTGCCAGTAGTGAAGGACTAGCGGGAGATGAGCAGTACTTC. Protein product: CASSEGLAGDEQYF.